This T cell receptor beta chain comes out of a study of cytomegalovirus exposure and HLA in healthy donors (dated by TCRdb to the late 2010s). Study-wide context: An earlier analysis of some 600 of the donors reported approximately 260 Gb of sequence data and some 110 million unique TCR beta sequences obtained from some 200 million T cells. The T cell repertoires of several hundred subjects were profiled by immunosequencing and related to cytomegalovirus serostatus. In a later genetic analysis, genome-wide SNP genotypes for about three fifths of the roughly 670 donors were used, and that subset was treated as a discovery cohort. An earlier analysis of around 540 of the donors applied high-throughput TCR beta sequencing to assess whether each TCR beta V gene segment acted as functional or pseudogenic. Both class I and class II loci were covered by HLA typing, at four-digit resolution. Along with the roughly 670-subject first cohort, a separate validation cohort of around 110 different subjects was used. Rather than using new phenotypic data, the later analysis identified candidate immune exposures from TCR beta sequences and from how often those sequences occurred across donors. The study aimed to test whether cataloging public T cell receptors could reveal signatures of past pathogen exposure. A later analysis re-analyzed previously published TCR beta repertoires from 666 donors and added high-resolution HLA genotyping to study TCR occurrence patterns. The number of typed donors differed by locus: about 620-640 for A, B, C, DRB1 and DQB1; 500 to 550 for DQA1; 606 for DPA1; and some 470 for DPB1. Four or five DR-DQ haplotypes were treated as single units for association and clustering because of strong linkage in the cohort. Every discovery cohort repertoire had been produced on one sequencing platform. Roughly 310 gigabases of sequencing data and approximately 84 million unique TCR sequences were included in an early release covering over 600 HLA-typed donors. Of the approximately 400 genotyped donors, roughly 85% fell in the genetic ancestry cluster associated with self-reported Caucasian donors. Among some 410 genotyped donors of the cohort, an average of approximately 250,000 unique TCR beta nucleotide sequences were sequenced per donor, around 20% of them non-productive. High-throughput TCR immunosequencing, statistical association of individual TCRs with disease status, and machine learning were combined to predict cytomegalovirus infection status. Donor age, sex, ethnicity and CMV serostatus were compiled together with the repertoire data. Broader findings and caveats from the paper: A later analysis associated about 17,000 TCR beta sequences with specific HLA alleles at a false discovery rate of 0.05. A further reported finding was that TCR beta sequences accurately predicted the HLA-A and HLA-B alleles for most subjects in the first cohort. Assigning TCR associations to individual alleles was difficult when HLA alleles, especially DR and DQ, strongly co-occurred. It was suggested by the authors that the approach could potentially be generalized to other disease states and immunological phenotypes. The earlier analysis of fewer than 750 of the donors excluded roughly 17 rarely observed V segments, including chromosome 9 orphons, because counts were too low. In a later analysis, TCR association rates were found to vary across HLA loci, with the most associated TCRs seen for DRB1 alleles and the fewest for HLA-C alleles. In a later genetic analysis, fewer N-insertions in productive TCRs were reported among donors in an Asian-associated ancestry cluster than the roughly 700-donor mean. A group of highly shared sequence variants was considered likely to be a technical artifact of the sequencing pipeline. A later analysis found that HLA-associated TCR beta chains were more clonally expanded and had lower generation probabilities than equally common non-associated chains. The study gave a list of some 150 TCR beta chains associated with cytomegalovirus. Because HLA typing was missing for some donors at each locus, association tests included only the typed subset. CMV serostatus was the only immune exposure information available for the cohort. Because the 87-base-pair reads could not distinguish some IMGT-functional V segments, including TRBV6-2 and TRBV6-3, those segments were excluded. According to a later analysis, parvovirus B19, influenza, CMV and Epstein-Barr virus appeared linked to several top co-occurrence clusters. Only TCR beta chains were sequenced in this cohort, and the absence of alpha or paired-chain data limited detectable features. Sequencing depth was assumed to be roughly uniform across donors in the presence/absence analyses, though that assumption may not hold. In an earlier analysis of more than 500 of the donors, most TCR beta V segments appeared in productive rearrangements about 87% or about 30% of the time, broadly matching IMGT annotations. According to a later analysis, most CMV-associated TCR beta chains appeared to be HLA-restricted, and the HLA associations seemed to be driven largely by CMV exposure. Correlated functional status among segregating V segments might be attributable to linkage disequilibrium, but an unknown experimental factor could not be ruled out. In vitro tests confirmed that three of the cytomegalovirus-associated TCR beta chains recognize cytomegalovirus antigens. Across donors, most TCR sequences were observed very rarely, whereas some public TCRs were present in many individuals. The classifier was reported to diagnose cytomegalovirus status with high specificity and sensitivity in both the original and validation cohorts. V-gene and J-gene trimming of TCR beta chains was associated with a missense DCLRE1C variant in a later genetic analysis, and the association was replicated in an independent cohort.

Trimming costs V 4 bases and J 0 bases, and their ends lie 9 bases apart. The germline V gene (reference sequence) yields LNHDA for CDR1 and SQIVND for CDR2. Counted from cysteine to phenylalanine, this CDR3 has 14 amino acids. The CDR3 DNA has 42 bases and is translated from base 1. Concerning this clone itself: Its target antigen remains unknown. Per-nucleotide qualities are absent, and no much larger clonotype sits a single base away.

The cohort comprised some 730 healthy bone marrow donors. At the time of sampling, all cohort members were nominally healthy, though unrecorded immune exposures were likely present. The donor was CMV seropositive and belonged to the group of about 290 seropositive cohort members. Each donor provided a peripheral blood sample, and peripheral blood mononuclear cells were used for TCR beta sequencing. The Qiagen DNeasy Blood Extraction Kit was used to extract genomic DNA from the blood cell samples. The protocol used for the library was the immunoSEQ multiplex PCR assay. For the multiplex PCR, a mixture combining 60 forward primers for TCR Vbeta segments and 13 reverse primers for TCR Jbeta segments was used. The CDR3 region of rearranged TCR beta genes was amplified from genomic DNA by a multiplex PCR assay. Amplified TCR beta libraries were sequenced as 87-base-pair reads on the Illumina HiSeq System. As for the original processing: Across the 600 to 700 repertoires, a later analysis counted tens of millions of unique TCR beta chains, roughly 11 million of which were shared by at least two donors. To remove PCR and sequencing errors, raw reads were error-corrected and collapsed into unique sequences using a nearest-neighbor algorithm that merged closely related sequences. Alignment of CDR3 sequences to IMGT reference sequences was used to assign V, D and J gene segments. For a sequence to be retained, a match of at least six nucleotides was required to both a V gene segment and a J gene segment. Rearrangements were called productive when the CDR3 lacked stop codons and stayed in frame with V and J; all others were non-productive. Following IMGT convention, CDR3 was defined as the stretch from the second conserved V-encoded cysteine up to the conserved J-encoded phenylalanine. Sequences without an unambiguous match to a single V gene segment were excluded from the earlier analysis of a few hundred of the donors. In an earlier analysis of 587 of the donors, V segments were called functional above 56.7% productive rearrangements and were called segregating when the between-donor standard deviation exceeded 5%. To diagnose cytomegalovirus status from the catalog of TCR beta chain sequences, a statistical classification framework was built. In a later analysis, V and J genes were assigned by comparing TCR nucleotide sequences against IMGT/GENE-DB human TR gene sequences. In a later analysis, CDR3 sequences and most-parsimonious VDJ recombination scenarios were assigned using the TCRdist pipeline. In a later analysis, each TCR beta chain was defined by its CDR3 amino acid sequence together with its V-gene family, and reads lacking a unique V-gene family were excluded. To address suspected cross-contamination and a sequencing artifact, a later analysis removed 450 to 700 highly shared, low-generation-probability nucleotide sequences. A later analysis calculated a clonal expansion index for each public chain from normalized within-repertoire ranks of inferred template counts. In a later analysis, generation probabilities were computed with a VDJ recombination model fitted to out-of-frame rearrangements, and the resulting probabilities were checked against IGoR. In a later analysis, TCR-TCR, TCR-HLA and TCR-CMV co-occurrence was scored with hypergeometric tests, and a repertoire-size bias correction was applied to TCR pairs. In a later analysis, false discovery rates were estimated by permuting HLA or CMV assignments 20 times. A later analysis grouped co-occurring TCRs with DBSCAN, adding TCRdist sequence similarity when clustering within HLA-allele-positive subsets. For co-occurrence clustering, repertoires with fewer than 30,000 or more than 120,000 public chains were excluded, along with several repertoires with anomalous nucleotide sharing. Here the immuneACCESS table is served through TCRdb, limited to in-frame sequences with V and J called. Missing clones are a known gap in these copies; in checked studies unresolved V genes cover under half, and the rest lacks a known reason. V, J and clone size derive from that table, while D and trimming were established from the DNA sequence. The sample table contains some 77,000 clones; only one count was recorded for under 90% of them. The ten largest account for 32% of the sample.

This TCR derives from a man aged 50 to 60 in good health and CMV-seropositive. Sequences were obtained from PBMCs. Recombination linked TRBV19 to TRBJ1-1; the D gene is unclear. Read as DNA, the sequence is TGTGCCAGTAGTAACGGCGGGGTGAACACTGAAGCTTTCTTT. Its translation reads: CASSNGGVNTEAFF.